The entry below gives a single T cell receptor (beta chain) sequence along with its context. Its antigen remains unknown. TCRdb's table, derived via immunoSEQ multiplex PCR, lists solely in-frame clones and lacks some. The sample lists fewer than 80,000 clones, around 93% occurring once. These data belong to a study of human versus mouse CDR3 diversity and MHC coevolution. Study results and limitations: About 6 MHC II alleles selected the human T cells.

Trimming cost V 3 bases and J 8 bases, with 10 bases left between them. Germline V gives CDR1 WNHNN, CDR2 SYGVQD (reference sequence). This CDR3 spans 12 amino acids. The specimen was naive CD4+ T cells from blood. The sample's subset: CD45RO-negative CD62L-positive naive CD4 T cells. This clonotype originated in a person aged 30-69 years in good health. V and J are TRBV10-1 and TRBJ1-1, with a possible D match to TRBD1 (5 bases). The CDR3 sequence: CASSDDSKEAFF. The CDR3 coding sequence is TGCGCCAGCAGTGACGACAGCAAAGAAGCTTTCTTT.